This T cell receptor (beta chain) was identified during a study of CD8+ T cells in alopecia areata (dated by TCRdb to between 2017 and 2018). With respect to the entire study: The treated patients, all with moderate-to-severe alopecia areata, were enrolled in an open-label pilot trial of oral tofacitinib given at 5 to 10 mg twice daily. Tofacitinib was given for 6 to 18 months, followed by 6 months of follow-up off drug to assess delayed response and recurrence. In treated patients, disease severity was measured using the SALT score, which gives the percentage of scalp surface area affected. In both human patients and the C3H/HeJ mouse model, the study applied high-throughput TCRbeta sequencing to look at T cell clonal expansion in alopecia areata. In humans, TCRbeta sequencing was performed on scalp tissue and on sorted CD4+ and CD8+ peripheral blood T cells from healthy controls and from patients with patchy or totalis/universalis alopecia areata. Biopsies were taken from tofacitinib-treated patients at baseline and at 4 and 24 weeks of treatment, and a later scalp biopsy was taken in several of the tofacitinib-treated patients. Scalp clonality was compared among normal scalp (n=4), patchy alopecia areata scalp (n=8), and alopecia totalis/universalis scalp (n=8). The RNA source kit depended on sample type: the PAXgene miRNA kit for fixed scalp, the miRNeasy kit for PBMCs, and the RNeasy kit for mouse skin. TCRbeta CDR3 regions were amplified by immunoSEQ multiplex PCR with 35 Vbeta forward and 13 Jbeta reverse primers.

The receptor library was made with the immunoSEQ multiplex PCR assay. RNA was extracted from all samples and reverse transcribed into cDNA, which served as template for TCR sequencing. SuperScript III was used for first-strand cDNA synthesis, primed with a 2:1 mix of oligo-dT and random hexamers. A synthetic immune receptor repertoire was used to gauge amplification bias, and whatever bias remained was removed computationally. Turning to the authors' computational methods: After raw reads were preprocessed to remove errors, the CDR3 was defined following IMGT conventions as running from the conserved cysteine to phenylalanine. Clonality was calculated as 1 minus Shannon entropy normalized by log2 of the number of productive unique TCRs. CD4 or CD8 identity of scalp clones was inferred by cross-referencing scalp TCRbeta sequences with sorted blood CD4 and CD8 repertoires. In TCRdb, the immuneACCESS table is reduced to in-frame sequences with V and J assigned. These tables do not hold every clone; where another copy was compared, an unresolved V gene accounts for under half, and the others remain unexplained. That table is the source of V, J and clone size, and D and trimming were worked out from the DNA. The sample yields 200,000 or so clones; roughly 64% were counted once. Of the sample, 5% to 6% falls within the top ten clones.

V is cut back by 3 bases and J by 6 bases, with 3 bases in the junction unmatched. In the germline V gene, CDR1 corresponds to KGHSH and CDR2 to LQKENI. The CDR3 runs 13 residues from the cysteine to the phenylalanine. Of the read, only the CDR3 DNA is kept; its 39 bases are in frame from base 1. A word on this clone: Its antigen target is currently unknown. No much larger clone exists at a distance of one base, and base qualities are not known.

In light of the paper, this sample's time point label describes: less than 30 weeks on oral tofacitinib. This specimen's treatment or condition label, per the study, means: oral pan-JAK inhibitor, 5-10 mg twice daily. From alopecia areata patients, peripheral blood was collected along with lesional scalp punch biopsies. PBMCs were isolated by density centrifugation and stained for CD3, CD4 and CD8, and CD4+ and CD8+ T cells were sorted on a FACSAria. Beyond this particular receptor, the publication reports: Scalp clonality and the number of expanded CD8+ clones among the top 100 scalp clones were significantly decreased by tofacitinib. Because the treated cohort was small and had only one nonresponder, larger studies are needed to examine links between baseline CD8+ expansion and response. Compared with normal scalp, lesional scalp, particularly in alopecia totalis/universalis, had higher clonality and more expanded CD8+ clones, which suggests antigenic drive. Shared TCR sequences between patients were less evident than in mice, which may be partly attributable to HLA diversity in the patient population. Unlike mouse skin, which is dominated by gammadelta T cells, normal human skin has resident alphabeta T cells that are also sequenced, and this complicates analysis of the scalp TCR repertoire. Many expanded lesional clones persisted in scalp and blood during tofacitinib treatment, which may partly explain relapse after stopping treatment.

In this chain, TRBV18 is recombined with TRBJ1-1; 8 nucleotides in the junction match TRBD1. The sequence was collected from a human donor with alopecia areata. Sequencing used CD4+ T cells sorted from blood, obtained at week 24, from a patient treated with tofacitinib. CDR3 region: CASSPQGAAEAFF. Read as DNA, the sequence is TGTGCCAGCTCACCGCAGGGGGCGGCTGAAGCTTTCTTT. Joined to the reference TRBV18 and TRBJ1-1 proteins, this CDR3 gives the full variable domain: NAGVMQNPRHLVRRRGQEARLRCSPMKGHSHVYWYRQLPEEGLKFMVYLQKENIIDESGMPKERFSAEFPKEGPSILRIQQVVRGDSAAYFCASSPQGAAEAFFGQGTRLTVV.